The clone carrying this T cell receptor beta chain was detected a few times. The antigen is undetermined. The CDR3 spans 14 residues. V was cut by 5 bases and J by 4 bases, with 18 bases left in between. CDR1 and CDR2 (germline): SQVTM, ANQGSEA. The data stem from a study of beta chain features in type 1 diabetes. Study results and caveats: When VDJ junctions were examined, type 1 diabetes patients showed fewer insertions and more deletions.

A heparinised blood draw that averaged about 100 mL was obtained once from each donor. The whole isolated RNA underwent reverse transcription, so sequencing captured expressed TCRB transcripts. Some clones are missing from TCRdb's copy, which holds only in-frame ones; the method was immunoSEQ multiplex PCR. The sample gives under 950,000 clones, roughly 17% of which show up once; about 0.02% is in the top ten. This sequence joins TRBV29-1 and TRBJ2-7; weak D call: TRBD2 (6 bases). Sequencing was carried out using naive CD4+ T cells from blood. The TCR sequence derives from a young woman in good health. Written as DNA, the CDR3 is TGCAGCGTTCTAGTTCGGGGGACGGGATACGAGCAGTACTTC. It translates to CSVLVRGTGYEQYF.